The clone carrying this T cell receptor beta chain has a single count. This sample stems from a study of T cell changes during pregnancy in multiple sclerosis. V lost 0 bases, J lost 1 base, and 16 bases lay in between. The length of the CDR3 is 18 residues. The germline CDR1 and CDR2 sequences are SGHVS and FQNEAQ. The method was immunoSEQ multiplex PCR; TCRdb's version includes in-frame clones alone and lacks a portion of them. The sample contains tens of thousands of clones, around 91% of which appear only once. This sequence joins TRBV7-8 and TRBJ1-3, with D perhaps matching TRBD1 (5 bases). The receptor was isolated from a female donor with multiple sclerosis, enrolled in a pregnancy study. The input for sequencing was CD8+ T cells from peripheral blood mononuclear cells, taken in the second trimester of pregnancy. CDR3 sequence: CASSLAGRGFDSGNTIYF. In DNA, the CDR3 is TGTGCCAGCAGCTTAGCGGGGCGTGGATTCGATTCTGGAAACACCATATATTTT.